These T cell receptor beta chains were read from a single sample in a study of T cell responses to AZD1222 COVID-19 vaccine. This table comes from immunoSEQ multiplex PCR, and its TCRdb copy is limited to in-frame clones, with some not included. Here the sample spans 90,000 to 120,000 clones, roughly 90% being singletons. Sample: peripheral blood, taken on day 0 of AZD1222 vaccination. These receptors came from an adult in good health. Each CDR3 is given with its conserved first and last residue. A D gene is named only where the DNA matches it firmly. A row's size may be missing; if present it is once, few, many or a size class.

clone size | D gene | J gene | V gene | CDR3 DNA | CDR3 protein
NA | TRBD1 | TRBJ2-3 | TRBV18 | TGTGCCAGCTCACCACTGGGACAGGGGGTGACAGATACGCAGTATTTT | CASSPLGQGVTDTQYF
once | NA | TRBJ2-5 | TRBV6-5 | TGTGCCAGCAGGCGGAGTCGGCAAGAGACCCAGTACTTC | CASRRSRQETQYF
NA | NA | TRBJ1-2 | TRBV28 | TGTGCCAGCAGTTTAAAACCGGTCTATGGCTACACCTTC | CASSLKPVYGYTF
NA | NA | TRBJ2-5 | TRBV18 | TGTGCCAGCTCACCACCGGGACTTTACCAAGAGACCCAGTACTTC | CASSPPGLYQETQYF
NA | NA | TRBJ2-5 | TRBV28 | TGTGCCAGCAGCTTACAGAGGGAGACCCAGTACTTC | CASSLQRETQYF
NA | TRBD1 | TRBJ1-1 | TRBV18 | TGTGCCAGCTCACCCGGGACAGGGGGCGCAAATGAAGCTTTCTTT | CASSPGTGGANEAFF
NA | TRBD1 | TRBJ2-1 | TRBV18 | TGTGCCAGCTCACCGCGGACAGGGGGCTACAATGAGCAGTTCTTC | CASSPRTGGYNEQFF
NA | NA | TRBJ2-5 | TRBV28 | TGTGCCAGCAAAGATGGGGTCCAAGAGACCCAGTACTTC | CASKDGVQETQYF
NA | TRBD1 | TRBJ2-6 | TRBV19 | TGTGCCAGTAGACAGGGGGCTGGGGCCAACGTCCTGACTTTC | CASRQGAGANVLTF
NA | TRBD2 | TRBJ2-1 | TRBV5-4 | TGTGCCAGCAGCTCGGGACTAGCGGGGTATGACAATGAGCAGTTCTTC | CASSSGLAGYDNEQFF
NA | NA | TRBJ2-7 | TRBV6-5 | TGTGCCAGCAGTTACTCCCGGGTTGAGCTGGCGTGGGAGCAGTACTTC | CASSYSRVELAWEQYF
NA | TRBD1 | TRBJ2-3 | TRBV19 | TGTGCCAGTAGTGCCGGGACAGGGATTCCCAGGGATACGCAGTATTTT | CASSAGTGIPRDTQYF
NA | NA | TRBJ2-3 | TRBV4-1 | TGCGCCAGCAGCCAAGAATTGGGGAGATTCACAGATACGCAGTATTTT | CASSQELGRFTDTQYF